The clone carrying this TCR beta chain was picked up one time. The entry originates in a study of blood T cell repertoires in COVID-19. Study details: The study drew acute and convalescent COVID-19 samples from the United States, Italy and Spain. Sources were T cells, B-cell-depleted T cells, or PBMCs; the material itself was cDNA or gDNA.

Unmatched junction bases numbered 3, after V lost 1 base and J lost 1 base. From germline, CDR1 is SGHTA and CDR2 FQGNSA. This CDR3 has 17 residues. Original data processing: Amplified reference gene primers provided the basis for estimating nucleated cell counts. Using immunoSEQ multiplex PCR, the repertoire was profiled, and TCRdb retains in-frame clones only, with some absent. That table furnishes V, J and clone size, whereas the DNA furnished D and trimming. This sample has 35,000 to 50,000 clones, with around 83% found just once. This chain links TRBV7-2 with TRBJ2-6, with 8 bases aligning to TRBD2. Sequencing was done on a sample of peripheral blood. This sequence originates from a human donor with acute or convalescent COVID-19. The donor label of this sample is uncertain. The DNA for the CDR3 is TGTGCCAGCAGCTTAGTGGGCGGGGGGTCTGGGGCCAACGTCCTGACTTTC. It translates to CASSLVGGGSGANVLTF.